The rows below give T cell receptor beta chains drawn from one sample of a study of blood T cell repertoires in COVID-19. Libraries were prepared by immunoSEQ multiplex PCR; TCRdb keeps only in-frame clonotypes and omits some of them. The sample contains some 350,000 clones, around nine tenths of which appear only once. The material sequenced was peripheral blood. The receptor source for this set is a woman younger than 30 who had recovered from COVID-19. Both conserved end residues are part of each CDR3. Fields, in order: clone size, D gene, CDR3 length, V gene, J gene, CDR3 protein, CDR3 DNA. A D gene is named only where the DNA matches it firmly. Clone size is given for some rows only: seen once, a few or many times, or a class if the clone is expanded.

.	TRBD1	12	TRBV6-4	TRBJ1-1	CASSSPGGEAFF	TGTGCCAGCAGCTCCCCAGGGGGTGAAGCTTTCTTT
.	.	14	TRBV3-1/TRBV3-2	TRBJ2-2	CASSQLLAGGELFF	TGTGCCAGCAGCCAATTACTAGCCGGCGGGGAGCTGTTTTTT
.	TRBD2	17	TRBV27	TRBJ2-3	CASSLSSAGGFTDTQYF	TGTGCCAGCAGTTTATCGTCAGCGGGAGGCTTCACAGATACGCAGTATTTT
.	.	15	TRBV9	TRBJ1-1	CASSVASTMNTEAFF	TGTGCCAGCAGCGTAGCGAGTACCATGAACACTGAAGCTTTCTTT
.	TRBD2	16	TRBV7-2	TRBJ2-5	CASSLTSGMGQETQYF	TGTGCCAGCAGCTTGACTAGCGGGATGGGACAAGAGACCCAGTACTTC
.	TRBD1	15	TRBV10-1	TRBJ2-2	CASNRDRANTGELFF	TGCGCCAGCAATCGGGACAGGGCGAACACCGGGGAGCTGTTTTTT
.	.	11	TRBV6-5	TRBJ1-2	CASRASYGYTF	TGTGCCAGCAGGGCATCTTATGGCTACACCTTC
.	.	14	TRBV21-1	TRBJ1-1	CASSNREKHPEAFF	TGTGCCAGCAGCAACCGGGAAAAACATCCTGAAGCTTTCTTT
.	.	20	TRBV4-1	TRBJ2-2	CASSQDGGWKPPGLKGELFF	TGCGCCAGCAGCCAAGATGGCGGCTGGAAGCCCCCGGGATTAAAGGGGGAGCTGTTTTTT
.	.	15	TRBV3-1/TRBV3-2	TRBJ2-1	CASSLGLSSYNEQFF	TGTGCCAGCAGCCTTGGACTTAGCTCCTACAATGAGCAGTTCTTC
.	TRBD2	15	TRBV9	TRBJ2-1	CASSVGLAVWDEQFF	TGTGCCAGCAGCGTAGGGCTAGCGGTTTGGGATGAGCAGTTCTTC
.	.	14	TRBV19	TRBJ1-2	CASSLVGALYGYTF	TGTGCCAGTAGTCTCGTGGGGGCCCTATATGGCTACACCTTC
.	.	15	TRBV25-1	TRBJ1-5	CASWILRRGVQPQHF	TGTGCCAGCTGGATTCTAAGGCGCGGGGTTCAGCCCCAGCATTTT
.	TRBD2	15	TRBV9	TRBJ2-5	CASSTGTSGQETQYF	TGTGCCAGCAGCACCGGGACTAGCGGGCAAGAGACCCAGTACTTC
.	.	15	TRBV4-2	TRBJ2-6	CASSHPTGGANVLTF	TGTGCCAGCAGCCACCCAACGGGTGGGGCCAACGTCCTGACTTTC
.	TRBD1	16	TRBV10-3	TRBJ2-2	CATGKPGQGDTGELFF	TGTGCCACAGGGAAACCGGGACAGGGAGACACCGGGGAGCTGTTTTTT
.	.	15	TRBV30	TRBJ1-1	CAWSVSNRANTEAFF	TGTGCCTGGAGTGTATCTAACAGGGCCAACACTGAAGCTTTCTTT
.	TRBD1	14	TRBV4-1	TRBJ1-2	CASSQGDRQYGYTF	TGCGCCAGCAGCCAGGGGGACAGGCAATATGGCTACACCTTC
once	TRBD1	17	TRBV5-1	TRBJ2-5	CASSLAVGGQGRETQYF	TGCGCCAGCAGCTTGGCAGTTGGTGGACAGGGGAGGGAGACCCAGTACTTC
.	.	16	TRBV6-1	TRBJ1-5	CASSELPVTSNQPQHF	TGTGCCAGCAGTGAATTACCAGTAACAAGCAATCAGCCCCAGCATTTT
.	TRBD1	17	TRBV5-1	TRBJ1-2	CASSTDRGRGNNHGYTF	TGCGCCAGCAGCACAGACAGGGGGCGAGGGAATAACCATGGCTACACCTTC
.	.	15	TRBV25-1	TRBJ1-5	CASSGGGRGAQPQHF	TGTGCCAGCAGCGGGGGGGGTAGGGGTGCTCAGCCCCAGCATTTT
.	TRBD1	10	TRBV20-1	TRBJ1-1	CRADRAEAFF	TGCAGAGCGGACAGGGCTGAAGCTTTCTTT
.	.	12	TRBV29-1	TRBJ1-1	CSVDRDRTEAFF	TGCAGCGTTGACCGGGATCGGACTGAAGCTTTCTTT
.	TRBD1	13	TRBV7-2	TRBJ1-3	CASSLRQGVPIYF	TGTGCCAGCAGCTTACGACAGGGGGTTCCCATATATTTT
.	.	14	TRBV6-5	TRBJ2-4	CASSYSQSKNIQYF	TGTGCCAGCAGTTACTCACAGTCCAAAAACATTCAGTACTTC
.	.	14	TRBV7-9	TRBJ2-5	CASSPVGGQETQYF	TGTGCCAGCAGCCCAGTGGGGGGTCAAGAGACCCAGTACTTC
.	.	13	TRBV28	TRBJ1-2	CASRLRGNYGYTF	TGTGCCAGCAGGCTCAGGGGCAACTATGGCTACACCTTC
.	.	15	TRBV12-2	TRBJ1-1	CASRDRYLLDTEAFF	TGTGCAAGTCGGGACAGGTATCTCTTGGACACTGAAGCTTTCTTT
.	.	13	TRBV19	TRBJ2-1	CASSILLAYEQFF	TGTGCCAGTAGTATACTACTAGCTTATGAGCAGTTCTTC
once	TRBD1	15	TRBV2	TRBJ1-4	CASLVDRGENEKLFF	TGTGCCAGCCTAGTCGACAGGGGGGAGAATGAAAAACTGTTTTTT
.	TRBD1	13	TRBV6-5	TRBJ1-2	CASRGTGIRGYTF	TGTGCCAGCAGAGGGACAGGCATACGAGGCTACACCTTC
.	.	16	TRBV6-2/TRBV6-3	TRBJ1-3	CASSYSGPNPGNTIYF	TGTGCCAGCAGTTACTCCGGTCCAAACCCCGGAAACACCATATATTTT
.	TRBD1	15	TRBV6-4	TRBJ1-1	CASREGAAIDTEAFF	TGTGCCAGCAGGGAGGGGGCGGCCATCGACACTGAAGCTTTCTTT
once	.	15	TRBV2	TRBJ2-1	CASSQGQGLDNEQFF	TGTGCCAGCAGTCAAGGGCAGGGCCTTGACAATGAGCAGTTCTTC
.	TRBD2	20	TRBV4-1	TRBJ2-1	CASSQDDRLAANSSYNEQFF	TGCGCCAGCAGCCAAGATGACAGACTAGCTGCAAACAGCTCCTACAATGAGCAGTTCTTC
.	.	14	TRBV6-2/TRBV6-3	TRBJ2-2	CASSYRRIAGELFF	TGTGCCAGCAGTTACCGTCGCATAGCCGGGGAGCTGTTTTTT
.	.	17	TRBV3-1/TRBV3-2	TRBJ1-4	CASSQAVRVDRNEKLFF	TGTGCCAGCAGCCAAGCCGTCAGGGTCGATCGGAATGAAAAACTGTTTTTT
.	.	15	TRBV4-3	TRBJ2-5	CASSQAWRERETQYF	TGCGCCAGCAGCCAAGCTTGGCGGGAACGAGAGACCCAGTACTTC
.	.	14	TRBV2	TRBJ2-3	CASSGLLRTDTQYF	TGTGCCAGCAGTGGTCTCCTGAGGACAGATACGCAGTATTTT
.	.	13	TRBV29-1	TRBJ2-2	CSALSGPGGELFF	TGCAGCGCGCTTAGCGGCCCCGGCGGGGAGCTGTTTTTT
once	TRBD2	15	TRBV11-3	TRBJ2-1	CASSSLADPYNEQFF	TGTGCCAGCAGCTCTCTAGCGGACCCGTACAATGAGCAGTTCTTC
.	TRBD1	17	TRBV7-8	TRBJ1-6	CASSLGLQRTGVSPLHF	TGTGCCAGCAGCTTAGGCCTTCAAAGGACAGGGGTTTCACCCCTCCACTTT
.	TRBD2	15	TRBV9	TRBJ2-5	CASSAGLALGETQYF	TGTGCCAGCAGCGCCGGACTAGCGCTGGGGGAGACCCAGTACTTC
.	.	14	TRBV27	TRBJ2-5	CASSLWPPKETQYF	TGTGCCAGCAGTTTGTGGCCCCCCAAAGAGACCCAGTACTTC
.	.	15	TRBV6-9	TRBJ1-5	CASSLAGTSIQPQHF	TGTGCCAGCAGTTTAGCGGGCACCAGCATTCAGCCCCAGCATTTT
.	.	13	TRBV27	TRBJ2-5	CASSFVQQETQYF	TGTGCCAGCAGTTTTGTACAGCAAGAGACCCAGTACTTC
.	TRBD2	16	TRBV7-2	TRBJ2-5	CASSSHGLAGGETQYF	TGTGCCAGCAGCTCCCATGGACTAGCGGGAGGAGAGACCCAGTACTTC
.	.	15	TRBV20-1	TRBJ2-1	CSASGPGAAYNEQFF	TGCAGTGCTAGTGGGCCGGGAGCAGCCTACAATGAGCAGTTCTTC
.	TRBD2	17	TRBV11-3	TRBJ2-3	CASSPGLARTGTDTQYF	TGTGCCAGCAGCCCGGGACTAGCAAGGACCGGCACAGATACGCAGTATTTT
.	TRBD1	16	TRBV11-3	TRBJ1-1	CASSSRTGPFNTEAFF	TGTGCCAGCAGCTCGAGGACAGGGCCTTTTAACACTGAAGCTTTCTTT